Shown below are 23 T cell receptor beta chains from a single sample sequenced in a study of OX40 agonist ivuxolimab in advanced cancers. The assay was immunoSEQ multiplex PCR, and TCRdb's table has in-frame clones only and misses some. The sample contains roughly 75,000 clones, around 90% of which appear only once. The input for sequencing was CD4+ or CD8+ T cells sorted from blood, taken in a trial of the OX40 agonist ivuxolimab. The receptors here all came from an adult with an advanced solid tumor such as melanoma, head and neck, liver or kidney cancer.

The chain has TRBV30 and TRBJ1-2; possible D gene TRBD1, 5 bases. This CDR3 contains 12 residues. CDR1 GTSNPN and CDR2 SVGIG come from the germline V gene (reference sequence). Trimming removed 0 bases at V and 10 bases at J, with 12 bases between. DNA of the CDR3: TGTGCCTGGAGTGTTGCAGGGTATTCCTACACCTTC. Its protein product is CAWSVAGYSYTF.

The chain has TRBV30 and TRBJ2-7, with a tentative D call TRBD1 (6 bases). This CDR3 contains 13 residues. Per germline, CDR1 GTSNPN and CDR2 SVGIG (reference sequence). The CDR3 spells CARMNGDTYEQYF. In DNA, the CDR3 is TGTGCACGGATGAATGGGGACACCTACGAGCAGTACTTC.

This rearrangement joins TRBV7-3 to TRBJ2-3; 12 positions agree with TRBD2. Germline CDR1 and CDR2: SGHTA and FQGTGA. The length of the CDR3 is 20 residues. The ends lost 5 bases at V and 1 base at J; junction bases unmatched: 16. CDR3 sequence reads: CASSRFTSGRTPGRTDTQYF. DNA of the CDR3: TGTGCCAGCAGCAGATTTACTAGCGGGAGGACCCCAGGTCGCACAGATACGCAGTATTTT.

This clone was observed a handful of times. The chain couples TRBV27 to TRBJ2-2; no clear D. The V and J ends lost 6 bases and 9 bases respectively, with 8 bases between them. Germline-derived CDR1 and CDR2 are MNHEY and SMNVEV (reference sequence). The CDR3 has 11 residues. CDR3 nucleotide sequence: TGTGCCAGCAGGATCGGTAGGGAGCTGTTTTTT. Amino acid sequence: CASRIGRELFF.

In DNA form, the CDR3 reads TGTGCCACCAGCAGAGTGTCGGCAGGGACGGAAGGCTACACCTTC. Its protein product is CATSRVSAGTEGYTF. The V gene is TRBV15, the J gene TRBJ1-2; D is possibly TRBD1 (5 bases). Germline loops: CDR1 LNHNV, CDR2 YYDKDF (reference sequence). There are 15 residues in the CDR3. V was pared by 1 base and J by 8 bases, with 17 bases between.

V gene TRBV6-5 combines with J gene TRBJ1-1; the match to TRBD1 covers 7 bases. Unmatched junction bases numbered 4, after V lost 5 bases and J lost 4 bases. Germline V CDR1 and CDR2: MNHEY, SVGAGI. The CDR3 covers 13 residues. CDR3 sequence: CASSVDRVTEAFF. CDR3 nucleotide sequence: TGTGCCAGCAGTGTTGACAGGGTCACTGAAGCTTTCTTT.

The CDR3 nucleotides read TGCGCCAGCAGCTTTTGGTCGAATGACGATGGGGGTTTGAACACTGAAGCTTTCTTT. Protein product: CASSFWSNDDGGLNTEAFF. This chain joins TRBV5-1 and TRBJ1-1; tentatively, D is TRBD1 (5 bases). Germline V CDR1 and CDR2: SGHRS, YFSETQ. CDR3 length: 19 residues. V dropped 2 bases and J dropped 0 bases, with 23 bases sitting between them.

The CDR3 nucleotides are TGTGCCAGCAGTCCCCGGGGGCCTGGAAACACCATATATTTT. This sequence encodes CASSPRGPGNTIYF. The V and J genes are TRBV27 and TRBJ1-3, with D perhaps TRBD1 (6 bases). V was clipped by 5 bases and J by 2 bases, with 10 bases between them. The CDR3 loop spans 14 amino acids. Germline values: CDR1 MNHEY, CDR2 SMNVEV (reference sequence).

V gene TRBV13 combines with J gene TRBJ2-5; D is unresolved. The tail of the sequence fits TRBJ2-7 better, so the J call may be wrong. The germline CDR1 and CDR2 sequences are PRHDT and FYEKMQ (reference sequence). The CDR3 covers 12 residues. The CDR3 reads CASSLAVYEQYF. The DNA for the CDR3 is TGTGCCAGCAGCTTAGCGGTCTACGAGCAGTACTTC.

The rearrangement joins TRBV28 to TRBJ1-1; D call uncertain. This CDR3 region has 15 residues. The germline CDR1 and CDR2 sequences are MDHEN and SYDVKM. Trimming took off 3 bases at V and 1 base at J, with 12 bases between the two ends. Here the CDR3 reads CASSFEGWANTEAFF. CDR3 bases: TGTGCCAGCAGTTTCGAGGGCTGGGCGAACACTGAAGCTTTCTTT.

The V gene is TRBV6-5, the J gene TRBJ1-4; 10 bases agree with TRBD1. This CDR3 has 15 residues. Germline V gene data show CDR1 as MNHEY and CDR2 as SVGAGI. V shed 4 bases, J shed 6 bases, and the junction held 5 bases outside the gene matches. The CDR3 coding sequence is TGTGCCAGCAGTTCCTACGGACAGGGGGATGAAAAACTGTTTTTT. Translating gives CASSSYGQGDEKLFF.

This chain joins TRBV7-9 and TRBJ2-7; D is perhaps TRBD1 or TRBD2 (5 bases each). The CDR3 contains 15 residues. The V gene lost 7 bases and the J gene lost 3 bases, with 19 bases spanning the gap. The V gene's germline CDR1 is SEHNR and CDR2 FQNEAQ (reference sequence). DNA for the CDR3: TGTGCCAGCATCCCCGGGACCCCGGGGCTCTACGAGCAGTACTTC. Translation: CASIPGTPGLYEQYF.

This clone appeared once. The CDR3 DNA follows: TGCAGCGTCTGGGACAGGGGGCGAGGAGATACGCAGTATTTT. Its translation: CSVWDRGRGDTQYF. This chain uses TRBV29-1 with TRBJ2-3; 12 bases agree with TRBD1. Germline V lookup: CDR1 SQVTM, CDR2 ANQGSEA. V gave up 6 bases and J gave up 5 bases; unmatched junction bases: 6. This CDR3 comprises 14 residues.

This sequence joins TRBV20-1 and TRBJ2-7; D is unresolved. Germline values: CDR1 DFQATT, CDR2 SNEGSKA (reference sequence). Trimming took off 7 bases at V and 2 bases at J, with 9 bases between the two ends. The CDR3 extends over 11 amino acids. The CDR3 DNA reads TGCAGTGTTAAGGACCCCTACGAGCAGTACTTC. Amino acids: CSVKDPYEQYF.

This clone was counted only a few times. The V call is TRBV4-1, the J call TRBJ2-7; the D gene is possibly TRBD2 (5 bases). Germline CDR1 and CDR2: MGHRA and YSYEKL. V shed 1 base and J shed 7 bases, with 17 bases lying between them. The CDR3 has 15 amino acids. CDR3 in DNA: TGCGCCAGCAGCCAAGGAGGGAGTGGGGTGTGGGAGCAGTACTTC. Translated: CASSQGGSGVWEQYF.

This clone was found once. The rearrangement joins TRBV6-4 to TRBJ2-3, with D perhaps being TRBD1 or TRBD2 (5 bases each). The CDR3 spans 14 residues. The germline V gene has CDR1 MRHNA and CDR2 SNTAGT. Trimming shortened V by 4 bases and J by 0 bases, and 8 bases separated the two germline ends. The CDR3 here is CASSAEGSTDTQYF. CDR3 sequence (DNA): TGTGCCAGCAGTGCTGAGGGGAGCACAGATACGCAGTATTTT.

The chain couples TRBV2 to TRBJ1-3; D unresolved. The CDR3 extends over 15 amino acids. V was shortened by 1 base and J by 0 bases, with 7 bases between the two germline ends. Germline CDR1 and CDR2: SNHLY and FYNNEI. The CDR3 spells CASSEDGNSGNTIYF. The CDR3 coding sequence is TGTGCCAGCAGTGAAGACGGGAACTCTGGAAACACCATATATTTT.

The J gene is TRBJ1-2, the V gene TRBV5-1; TRBD1 aligns across 7 bases. Germline V lookup: CDR1 SGHRS, CDR2 YFSETQ. The J segment lost 6 bases and the V segment lost 4 bases, leaving 9 bases of the junction unmatched. The CDR3 has 14 residues. CDR3 coding DNA: TGCGCCAGCAGCCCGTGGACAGGAGGAAATGGCTACACCTTC. Its protein product is CASSPWTGGNGYTF.

The J gene is TRBJ2-7, the V gene TRBV27; the D gene is possibly TRBD1 (5 bases). Germline CDR1 MNHEY, CDR2 SMNVEV (reference sequence). Trimming left V 3 bases short and J 3 bases short, with 12 bases between. This CDR3 contains 14 residues. CDR3 sequence: CASSLSGQVYEQYF. The CDR3 coding sequence is TGTGCCAGCAGTTTGTCCGGACAAGTCTACGAGCAGTACTTC.

The rearrangement links TRBV5-5 to TRBJ2-7; 8 positions agree with TRBD2. The length of the CDR3 is 15 residues. CDR1 is SGHKS, CDR2 YYEKEE, per germline (reference sequence). Trimming cost V 4 bases and J 6 bases; bases outside gene matches: 12. In nucleotides, the CDR3 is TGTGCCAGCAGCGAGCGAACTAACGGGAGGGTCGAGCAGTACTTC. Encoded protein: CASSERTNGRVEQYF.

CDR3 loop: CASSDLGLAGARNEQYF. In DNA form, the CDR3 reads TGTGCCAGCAGTGATTTGGGACTAGCGGGAGCTCGCAACGAGCAGTACTTC. The chain has TRBV28 and TRBJ2-7; 14 bases map to TRBD2. CDR1 and CDR2 from the germline V gene are MDHEN and SYDVKM. V lost 5 bases to trimming and J lost 5 bases; unmatched junction nucleotides: 11. This CDR3 is built from 17 residues.

The genes are TRBV5-6 and TRBJ2-5; a weak D match, TRBD2 (7 bases). Germline CDR1 SGHDT, CDR2 YYEEEE. The V end lost 2 bases, the J end lost 4 bases, and 9 bases lay between the germline ends. CDR3 length: 13 amino acids. The CDR3, as DNA: TGTGCCAGCAGCTTAGGGGGGGCAGAGACCCAGTACTTC. This translates into CASSLGGAETQYF.

The J gene is TRBJ1-5, the V gene TRBV27, with a tentative D call TRBD1 (6 bases). The V gene's germline CDR1 is MNHEY and CDR2 SMNVEV (reference sequence). Trimming left V 6 bases short and J 7 bases short, with 10 bases between. CDR3 length: 12 amino acids. CDR3 coding DNA: TGTGCCAGCAGCCTAACAGGGCAGCCCCAGCATTTT. As protein: CASSLTGQPQHF.